The clone carrying this TCR beta chain was detected only a few times. The CDR3 consists of 14 residues. Germline V gene data show CDR1 as KGHSH and CDR2 as LQKENI. With 6 bases removed from V and 0 bases from J, the gap between germline ends came to 9 bases. These data come from a study of blood T cells in healthy people across ages. Through a sample-barcoded 5' primer and a J-beta primer mix, a second PCR was run for roughly 7 to 11 cycles. TCRdb fed the 5' RACE reads into MiXCR, producing one record per CDR3 protein. This table holds about 640,000 distinct CDR3 sequences, under 65% found once. The gene calls are TRBV18 and TRBJ1-5, with D hard to call. The sample comprised blood. The TCR originated in a man aged 55 to 69 in good health. The CDR3 is CASSEGNSNQPQHF. The DNA for the CDR3 is TGTGCCAGCTCTGAAGGAAATAGCAATCAGCCCCAGCATTTT.